Presented here are 31 T cell receptor beta chains from one specimen sequenced in a study of T cell repertoires in cytomegalovirus infection. TCRdb re-derived calls from the reads in MiXCR, one entry per CDR3 protein. In the table there are fewer than 350,000 distinct CDR3 sequences, 17% of which are singletons. Sequenced: PBMCs. Every receptor here comes from a human donor in good health (CMV status not recorded). Some clones in this sample may be carry-over from other donors' samples.

In this sample, this clonotype turned up a few times. The genes are TRBV20-1 and TRBJ2-3; 8 nucleotides agree with TRBD2. CDR1 is DFQATT, CDR2 SNEGSKA, per germline (reference sequence). Trimming cost V 4 bases and J 6 bases; bases outside gene matches: 18. This CDR3 has 17 amino acids. The CDR3, as DNA: TGCAGTGCTAAGATTCGGGCGGGACTAGGAGGGCTGGATACGCAGTATTTT. Translation: CSAKIRAGLGGLDTQYF.

The sample holds many counts of this clonotype. This chain uses TRBV12-3 or TRBV12-4 with TRBJ2-2; TRBD1 aligns across 7 bases. V shed 4 bases, J shed 7 bases, and the junction held 9 bases outside the gene matches. This CDR3 spans 15 amino acids. The CDR3 sequence: CASSSGKGANGELFF. The CDR3 bases are TGTGCCAGCAGTTCGGGGAAGGGGGCGAACGGGGAGCTGTTTTTT.

This rearrangement joins TRBV28 to TRBJ2-7; 12 bases align to TRBD1. Germline CDR1 MDHEN, CDR2 SYDVKM. The CDR3 runs to 15 residues. Losses at the gene ends were 6 bases for V and 5 bases for J; bases not matched to a gene: 8. The CDR3 DNA sequence: TGTGCCAGCAGCCCCGAGGGACAGGGGGCTGACGAGCAGTACTTC. It codes for CASSPEGQGADEQYF.

This clonotype occurred many times. The chain carries TRBV20-1 and TRBJ2-7, with a weak D call TRBD2 (5 bases). Per germline, CDR1 DFQATT and CDR2 SNEGSKA (reference sequence). The CDR3 has 13 residues. CDR3: CRATGGSSYEQYF. Written as DNA, the CDR3 is TGCAGGGCCACTGGCGGGTCATCCTACGAGCAGTACTTC.

There are a few counts of this clonotype. The chain joins TRBV4-1 to TRBJ1-2, with 7 bases fitting TRBD1. The CDR3 loop spans 14 amino acids. Germline V gene sequence: CDR1 MGHRA, CDR2 YSYEKL. V lost 5 bases to trimming and J lost 8 bases; unmatched junction nucleotides: 11. The DNA of the CDR3 is TGCGCCAGCAGCATAGTCTTGGGGACAGACGGCTACACCTTC. Amino acids: CASSIVLGTDGYTF.

This clonotype was seen more than once but under ten times. This sequence joins TRBV10-2 and TRBJ2-1; either TRBD1 or TRBD2 may supply D (5 bases each). The CDR3 covers 16 residues. CDR1 and CDR2 from the germline V gene are WSHSY and SAAADI. The V gene lost 7 bases and the J gene lost 4 bases, with 20 bases spanning the gap. Here the CDR3 DNA reads TGCGCCAGCACCTATGGACCCGGGACCAGTTACAATGAGCAGTTCTTC. Residues: CASTYGPGTSYNEQFF.

This clonotype has more than one count but fewer than ten. V gene TRBV5-4 combines with J gene TRBJ2-3; no reliable D call. V was shortened by 4 bases and J by 0 bases, with 15 bases between the two germline ends. Germline values: CDR1 SGHNT, CDR2 YYREEE (reference sequence). The CDR3 totals 16 residues. As DNA, the CDR3 is TGTGCCAGCAGCCGCGGCGGAGCTACTAGCACAGATACGCAGTATTTT. Translating gives CASSRGGATSTDTQYF.

The sample holds many counts of this clonotype. V and J are TRBV27 and TRBJ1-5, with D possibly TRBD1 on 5 matching bases. The germline V gene has CDR1 MNHEY and CDR2 SMNVEV (reference sequence). The germline V and J ends were trimmed by 2 bases and 7 bases, with 18 bases remaining between them. The CDR3 length is 16 residues. The DNA of the CDR3 is TGTGCCAGCAGTTTAGAGGGCAGGGCCGGAGGCCAGCCCCAGCATTTT. It translates to CASSLEGRAGGQPQHF.

This clonotype showed up just a few times. This sequence joins TRBV24-1 and TRBJ2-3, with D perhaps TRBD1 or TRBD2 (6 bases each). Trimming stripped 0 bases from V and 0 bases from J, with 9 bases between. Per the germline V gene, CDR1 is KGHDR and CDR2 is SFDVKD. The CDR3 contains 16 residues. DNA of the CDR3: TGTGCCACCAGTGATTTGTGGGGGGCGAGCACAGATACGCAGTATTTT. This sequence encodes CATSDLWGASTDTQYF.

The CDR3 bases are TGCGCCAGCAGCTTGGAGTCTAGCGGGGTGAATGAGCAGTTCTTC. Protein product: CASSLESSGVNEQFF. The chain has TRBV5-1 and TRBJ2-1; 9 nucleotides align to TRBD2. Trimming took 0 bases from V and 7 from J; bases not matched to a gene: 5. In germline, CDR1 is SGHRS, CDR2 YFSETQ. The CDR3 is 15 amino acids. The full variable domain, completed using reference TRBV5-1 and TRBJ2-1, is KAGVTQTPRYLIKTRGQQVTLSCSPISGHRSVSWYQQTPGQGLQFLFEYFSETQRNKGNFPGRFSGRQFSNSRSEMNVSTLELGDSALYLCASSLESSGVNEQFFGPGTRLTVL.

This clonotype has at least ten counts. The chain couples TRBV28 to TRBJ2-5, with unresolved D. This CDR3 is 15 amino acids long. Trimming took off 4 bases at V and 1 base at J, with 13 bases between the two ends. The germline CDR1 and CDR2 sequences are MDHEN and SYDVKM. The DNA for the CDR3 is TGTGCCAGCAGTTCCCCCCACACCTCCCAAGAGACCCAGTACTTC. It specifies CASSSPHTSQETQYF.

This clonotype was seen at least ten times. The V gene is TRBV7-2, the J gene TRBJ1-4; 9 bases fit TRBD1. Germline loops: CDR1 SGHTA, CDR2 FQGNSA. J was trimmed by 6 bases and V by 4 bases; bases with no gene match: 6. The CDR3 contains 15 residues. CDR3 sequence reads: CASSSHRGRDEKLFF. CDR3 in DNA: TGTGCCAGCAGCTCTCACAGGGGGCGTGATGAAAAACTGTTTTTT.

J is TRBJ1-3 and V is TRBV20-1; D gene unclear. The V end lost 6 bases, the J end lost 4 bases, and 13 bases lay between the germline ends. Germline CDR1 reads DFQATT; CDR2 reads SNEGSKA (reference sequence). This CDR3 comprises 13 residues. The CDR3 here is CSALNKWGNTIYF. CDR3 in DNA: TGCAGTGCCTTGAACAAATGGGGAAACACCATATATTTT.

This clonotype occurred many times. This chain connects TRBV7-2 to TRBJ2-7; TRBD1 matches 8 bases. The CDR3 runs 13 residues. The germline V gene has CDR1 SGHTA and CDR2 FQGNSA. The J segment lost 6 bases and the V segment lost 1 base, leaving 2 bases of the junction unmatched. CDR3 bases: TGTGCCAGCAGCTTAGGCGGGACAGGCGAGCAGTACTTC. It translates to CASSLGGTGEQYF.

There are many counts of this clonotype. This rearrangement joins TRBV4-2 to TRBJ2-3, with a tentative D call TRBD2 (6 bases). CDR1 is LGHNA, CDR2 YNFKEQ, per germline. V was clipped by 0 bases and J by 0 bases, with 19 bases between them. The CDR3 spans 19 residues. CDR3 protein: CASSQESGGSHSSTDTQYF. CDR3 nucleotide sequence: TGTGCCAGCAGCCAAGAATCCGGGGGATCCCATAGTAGCACAGATACGCAGTATTTT.

This clonotype showed up just a few times. This sequence joins TRBV19 and TRBJ2-1, with D maybe TRBD1 (5 bases). This CDR3 has 13 residues. Trimming shortened V by 3 bases and J by 15 bases, and 18 bases separated the two germline ends. Germline-derived CDR1 and CDR2 are LNHDA and SQIVND (reference sequence). This CDR3 is CASSMSRQYHPFF. The CDR3 DNA reads TGTGCCAGTAGTATGTCGAGACAGTATCACCCGTTCTTC.

This clonotype was recorded a few times. The chain joins TRBV6-8 to TRBJ2-3; the D is unclear. Germline V gene data show CDR1 as MNHGY and CDR2 as SAAAGT. CDR3 length: 14 residues. V was pared by 8 bases and J by 0 bases, with 12 bases between. This CDR3 reads CASSFRISTDTQYF. The CDR3 DNA follows: TGTGCCAGCTCTTTCCGAATCAGCACAGATACGCAGTATTTT.

The chain is built from TRBV4-3 and TRBJ1-2; TRBD1 might be the D (5 bases). Germline CDR1 reads LGHNA; CDR2 reads YSLEER. The CDR3 runs 16 residues. Between the trimmed V and J ends, which lost 0 bases and 0 bases, there was a span of 11 bases. CDR3 protein: CASSQDATEANYGYTF. The CDR3 DNA reads as TGCGCCAGCAGCCAAGACGCGACAGAAGCTAACTATGGCTACACCTTC.

The gene calls are TRBV20-1 and TRBJ2-1; D possibly corresponds to TRBD1 (6 bases). Trimming stripped 7 bases from V and 1 base from J, with 8 bases between. Germline lookup yields CDR1 DFQATT and CDR2 SNEGSKA (reference sequence). This CDR3 is built from 12 residues. The CDR3 DNA sequence: TGCAGTGGACAGGCTTCCTACAATGAGCAGTTCTTC. Its protein is CSGQASYNEQFF.

The chain has TRBV7-9 and TRBJ1-4, with TRBD1 matching 8 bases. V shed 1 base, J shed 5 bases, and the junction held 3 bases outside the gene matches. Germline values: CDR1 SEHNR, CDR2 FQNEAQ (reference sequence). This CDR3 is 15 amino acids long. The CDR3 reads CASSLGTGINEKLFF. The CDR3 coding sequence is TGTGCCAGCAGCTTAGGGACAGGGATAAATGAAAAACTGTTTTTT.

At least ten counts were recorded for this clonotype. This chain links TRBV12-3 or TRBV12-4 with TRBJ2-5; a possible D gene is TRBD2 (5 bases). The CDR3 is made up of 14 amino acids. The V gene lost 1 base and the J gene lost 4 bases, with 10 bases spanning the gap. In nucleotides, the CDR3 is TGTGCCAGCAGTTTAGGGCAGGCGGGAGAGACCCAGTACTTC. Its translation is CASSLGQAGETQYF.

This clonotype was counted ten times or more. The V call is TRBV20-1, the J call TRBJ2-5, with D possibly TRBD1 on 6 matching bases. The germline V gene has CDR1 DFQATT and CDR2 SNEGSKA (reference sequence). This CDR3 is 15 amino acids long. Trimming removed 4 bases at V and 2 bases at J, with 17 bases between. CDR3 protein: CSAMPRDTVQETQYF. Here the CDR3 DNA reads TGCAGTGCTATGCCCCGGGACACTGTACAAGAGACCCAGTACTTC.

This sequence joins TRBV20-1 and TRBJ2-7, with 7 bases aligning to TRBD1. V lost 2 bases and J lost 10; bases outside the gene matches: 11. CDR1 DFQATT and CDR2 SNEGSKA come from the germline V gene (reference sequence). The CDR3 runs to 13 residues. The CDR3 spells CSARIPGTEVQYF. CDR3 in DNA: TGCAGTGCTAGAATACCCGGGACAGAGGTCCAGTACTTC.

This clonotype was counted between two and nine times. The J gene is TRBJ2-2, the V gene TRBV20-1, with TRBD1 as a possible D gene (5 bases). The CDR3 extends over 14 amino acids. Germline V gene data show CDR1 as DFQATT and CDR2 as SNEGSKA (reference sequence). V was clipped by 2 bases and J by 2 bases, with 9 bases between them. The CDR3 DNA reads as TGCAGTGCTAGACAGGGCCCAAACACCGGGGAGCTGTTTTTT. This codes for CSARQGPNTGELFF.

This clonotype was seen a few times. The rearrangement links TRBV20-1 to TRBJ1-5; D is possibly TRBD1 (5 bases). V was shortened by 5 bases and J by 1 base, with 12 bases between the two germline ends. The CDR3 contains 14 residues. Germline V gene data show CDR1 as DFQATT and CDR2 as SNEGSKA (reference sequence). The CDR3 coding sequence is TGCAGTGCTCTGAGGGGTGGGAGCAATCAGCCCCAGCATTTT. Residues: CSALRGGSNQPQHF.

The CDR3 DNA sequence: TGTGCCAGCAGCACCCGGGACAGGGGCTCTGGAAACACCATATATTTT. The encoded protein is CASSTRDRGSGNTIYF. This chain uses TRBV7-9 with TRBJ1-3; 10 bases align to TRBD1. The ends lost 5 bases at V and 0 bases at J; junction bases unmatched: 4. The CDR3 is 16 residues long. Germline CDR1 is SEHNR and CDR2 is FQNEAQ (reference sequence).

The chain links TRBV27 to TRBJ1-2; D call uncertain. The CDR3 has 13 amino acids. Germline lookup yields CDR1 MNHEY and CDR2 SMNVEV (reference sequence). Deletions cut 5 bases from V and 7 bases from J, with 14 bases between. The CDR3 sequence: CASSPTIVGGYTF. As DNA, the CDR3 is TGTGCCAGCAGTCCGACAATAGTAGGTGGCTACACCTTC.

This clonotype was counted between two and nine times. The J gene is TRBJ2-6, the V gene TRBV28; no firm D call. CDR1 is MDHEN, CDR2 SYDVKM, per germline. CDR3 size: 15 residues. Trimming shortened V by 5 bases and J by 2 bases, and 10 bases separated the two germline ends. The CDR3 bases are TGTGCCAGCAGTCAGACCACGGCTGGGGCCAACGTCCTGACTTTC. Translating it yields CASSQTTAGANVLTF.

This clonotype was seen a handful of times. The chain carries TRBV10-3 and TRBJ2-5, with 8 bases aligning to TRBD2. Losses at the gene ends were 7 bases for V and 1 base for J; bases not matched to a gene: 5. Germline CDR1 and CDR2: ENHRY and SYGVKD. CDR3 length: 14 residues. CDR3 region: CAIKAGALQETQYF. CDR3 sequence (DNA): TGTGCCATCAAAGCGGGGGCCCTCCAAGAGACCCAGTACTTC.

Only a few counts were recorded for this clonotype. The chain carries TRBV28 and TRBJ2-1; D not resolved. Looked up from germline, CDR1 is MDHEN and CDR2 is SYDVKM. CDR3 length: 12 residues. The germline V and J ends were trimmed by 6 bases and 6 bases, with 9 bases remaining between them. The chain's CDR3 is CASRPDGNEQFF. The DNA of the CDR3 is TGTGCCAGCAGGCCGGATGGCAATGAGCAGTTCTTC.

The sample holds a few counts of this clonotype. The chain has TRBV2 and TRBJ1-1; weak D call: TRBD1 (5 bases). The CDR3 is made up of 13 amino acids. Germline lookup yields CDR1 SNHLY and CDR2 FYNNEI. Trimming stripped 9 bases from V and 1 base from J, with 12 bases between. CDR3 loop: CASKGVGNTEAFF. In DNA form, the CDR3 reads TGTGCCAGTAAAGGGGTTGGGAACACTGAAGCTTTCTTT. The full variable domain, its missing parts supplied by reference TRBV2 and TRBJ1-1, is EPEVTQTPSHQVTQMGQEVILRCVPISNHLYFYWYRQILGQKVEFLVSFYNNEISEKSEIFDDQFSVERPDGSNFTLKIRSTKLEDSAMYFCASKGVGNTEAFFGQGTRLTVV.